This T cell receptor beta chain was captured by sequencing in a study of beta chain features in type 1 diabetes. Study observations and caveats: Among patients, naive, central memory and Treg TCRB repertoires appeared more similar than among healthy donors. VDJ junctions in type 1 diabetes patients carried more deletions and fewer insertions.

This clone showed up just a few times. The antigen is undetermined. Other DNA sequences within the sample encode an identical CDR3. Purity above 95% was achieved in all sorted populations. Every isolated RNA sample was fully reverse transcribed, so sequencing captured expressed TCRB transcripts. Using immunoSEQ multiplex PCR, the repertoire was profiled, and TCRdb retains in-frame clones only, with some absent. Of roughly 450,000 clones listed, about 15% are singletons. J was trimmed by 2 bases and V by 4 bases; bases with no gene match: 1. This CDR3 contains 12 residues. Germline lookup yields CDR1 SQVTM and CDR2 ANQGSEA.

The specimen was naive CD4+ T cells from blood. The chain recombines TRBV29-1 with TRBJ2-5; 7 bases are shared with TRBD2. This receptor was obtained from a man aged 25-45 years in good health. CDR3 in amino acids: CSVGAGQETQYF. The DNA for the CDR3 is TGCAGCGTTGGAGCGGGACAAGAGACCCAGTACTTC.